The clone carrying this T cell receptor (beta chain) has only a few counts. What it binds is unknown. This sample was taken from a study of STAT3 mutations in large granular lymphocyte leukemia. On the study more broadly: Among longitudinally sequenced T-LGLL patients, roughly half had canonical activating STAT3 mutations detected.

Clones were read by immunoSEQ multiplex PCR, and TCRdb kept only the in-frame ones, dropping some. The sample contains 900 to 1,300 clones, about 60% of which appear only once. Study-wide results and caveats: Sampling intervals varied between patients and samples. Every T-cell large granular lymphocyte leukemia patient had at least one immunodominant TCR beta clonotype. Suggested: STAT3 mutation was not the ancestral event for these clonal expansions.

The V end lost 1 base, the J end lost 2 bases, and 16 bases lay between the germline ends. The CDR3 length is 17 residues. Germline CDR1 SGHDT, CDR2 YYEEEE. The clonotype originates from a human donor with T large granular lymphocyte leukemia. Some clones in this sample may be carry-over from other donors' samples. Sequenced: PBMCs. This rearrangement joins TRBV5-6 to TRBJ1-5, with D perhaps matching TRBD1 (6 bases). The chain's CDR3 is CASSLWQGTYRNQPQHF. CDR3 DNA: TGTGCCAGCAGCTTGTGGCAGGGGACGTATCGCAATCAGCCCCAGCATTTT.